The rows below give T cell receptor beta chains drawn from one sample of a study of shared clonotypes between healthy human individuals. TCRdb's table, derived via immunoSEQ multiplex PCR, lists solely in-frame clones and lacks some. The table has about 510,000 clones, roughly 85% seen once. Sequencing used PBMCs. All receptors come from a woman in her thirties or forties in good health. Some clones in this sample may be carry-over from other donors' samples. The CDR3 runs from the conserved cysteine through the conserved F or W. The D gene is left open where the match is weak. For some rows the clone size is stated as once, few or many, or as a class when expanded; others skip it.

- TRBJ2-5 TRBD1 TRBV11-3 CASSFESKPHDRGLEETQYF TGTGCCAGCAGCTTCGAATCAAAACCCCACGACAGGGGGTTAGAAGAGACCCAGTACTTC
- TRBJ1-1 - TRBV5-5 CASSNLGGTEAFF TGTGCCAGCAGCAATCTCGGGGGCACTGAAGCTTTCTTT
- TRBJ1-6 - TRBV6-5 CASSYGSSSYNSPLHF TGTGCCAGCAGTTACGGCAGCAGCTCCTATAATTCACCCCTCCACTTT
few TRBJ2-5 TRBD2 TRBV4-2 CASSDGGVGGETQYF TGTGCCAGCAGCGATGGGGGGGTTGGTGGGGAGACCCAGTACTTC
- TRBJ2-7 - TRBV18 CASSELVGSSYEQYF TGTGCCAGCTCAGAACTAGTGGGAAGCTCCTACGAGCAGTACTTC
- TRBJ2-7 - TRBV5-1 CASSLVGQAYEQYF TGCGCCAGCAGCTTGGTTGGTCAGGCCTACGAGCAGTACTTC
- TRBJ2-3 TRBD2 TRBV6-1 CASSEAGGLAGLMDTQYF TGTGCCAGCAGTGAAGCGGGGGGACTAGCGGGTTTGATGGATACGCAGTATTTT
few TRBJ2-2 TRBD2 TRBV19 CASRKREGTGELFF TGTGCCAGTAGGAAGCGGGAGGGTACCGGGGAGCTGTTTTTT
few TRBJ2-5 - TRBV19 CASSIGLENWETQYF TGTGCCAGTAGTATAGGACTAGAAAATTGGGAGACCCAGTACTTC
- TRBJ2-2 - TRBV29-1 CSVGGNTGELFF TGCAGCGTTGGAGGGAACACCGGGGAGCTGTTTTTT
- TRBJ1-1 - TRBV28 CASSFPGSRTEAFF TGTGCCAGCAGTTTCCCAGGGAGTAGGACTGAAGCTTTCTTT
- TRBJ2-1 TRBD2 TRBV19 CASSIASGSVEQFF TGTGCCAGTAGTATTGCTAGCGGGTCGGTTGAGCAGTTCTTC
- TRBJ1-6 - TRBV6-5 CASSNREPNSPLHF TGTGCCAGCAGTAACAGGGAGCCGAATTCACCCCTCCACTTT
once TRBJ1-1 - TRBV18 CASSSSGRNTEAFF TGTGCCAGCTCATCCTCGGGACGGAACACTGAAGCTTTCTTT
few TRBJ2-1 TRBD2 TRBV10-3 CAIRGGGGSWEQFF TGTGCCATCAGGGGCGGGGGAGGTAGTTGGGAGCAGTTCTTC
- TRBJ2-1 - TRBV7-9 CASSTAFQGNEQFF TGTGCCAGCAGTACAGCATTCCAAGGGAATGAGCAGTTCTTC
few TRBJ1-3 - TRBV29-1 CSVEAAGNTIYF TGCAGCGTTGAAGCGGCGGGTAACACCATATATTTT
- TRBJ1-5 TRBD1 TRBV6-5 CASSYGQGNQPQHF TGTGCCAGCAGTTACGGACAGGGCAATCAGCCCCAGCATTTT
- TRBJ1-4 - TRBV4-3 CASSQGTANEKLFF TGCGCCAGCAGCCAAGGGACAGCAAATGAAAAACTGTTTTTT
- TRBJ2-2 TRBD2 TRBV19 CASTGGLVPGELFF TGTGCCAGTACCGGTGGACTAGTCCCCGGGGAGCTGTTTTTT
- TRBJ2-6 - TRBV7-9 CASSWLSGANVLTF TGTGCCAGCAGCTGGCTCTCTGGGGCCAACGTCCTGACTTTC
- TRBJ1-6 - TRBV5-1 CASSLEQGAPLHF TGCGCCAGCAGCTTAGAGCAGGGAGCACCCCTCCACTTT
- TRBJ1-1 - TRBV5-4 CASSPKQGGNTEAFF TGTGCCAGCAGCCCCAAACAGGGAGGCAACACTGAAGCTTTCTTT
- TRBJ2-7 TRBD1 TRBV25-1 CASSRGSTYEQYF TGTGCCTCTTCCAGGGGGTCAACTTACGAGCAGTACTTC
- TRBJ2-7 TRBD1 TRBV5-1 CASSLEGQGAYEQYF TGCGCCAGCAGCTTGGAGGGACAGGGGGCCTACGAGCAGTACTTC
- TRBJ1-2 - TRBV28 CASSFLVLRGYTF TGTGCCAGCAGTTTTTTGGTCCTTCGAGGCTACACCTTC
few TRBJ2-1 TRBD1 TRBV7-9 CAGTRTGESGNEQFF TGTGCCGGTACGAGGACAGGGGAATCGGGCAATGAGCAGTTCTTC
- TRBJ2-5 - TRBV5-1 CASNGVGEETQYF TGCGCCAGCAACGGGGTAGGGGAGGAGACCCAGTACTTC
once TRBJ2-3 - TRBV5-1 CASSLEGRSITDTQYF TGCGCCAGCAGCTTGGAAGGCAGGAGCATCACAGATACGCAGTATTTT
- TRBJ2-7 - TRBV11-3 CASSLEVSYEQYF TGTGCCAGCAGCTTAGAGGTCTCCTACGAGCAGTACTTC
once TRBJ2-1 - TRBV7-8 CASSLVRGQFF TGTGCCAGCAGCTTAGTGCGGGGGCAGTTCTTC
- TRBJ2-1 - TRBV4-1 CASSRDFQLEQFF TGCGCCAGCAGCCGCGATTTCCAGCTTGAGCAGTTCTTC
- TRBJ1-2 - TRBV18 CASSPRPFNYGYTF TGTGCCAGCTCACCCAGGCCTTTTAACTATGGCTACACCTTC